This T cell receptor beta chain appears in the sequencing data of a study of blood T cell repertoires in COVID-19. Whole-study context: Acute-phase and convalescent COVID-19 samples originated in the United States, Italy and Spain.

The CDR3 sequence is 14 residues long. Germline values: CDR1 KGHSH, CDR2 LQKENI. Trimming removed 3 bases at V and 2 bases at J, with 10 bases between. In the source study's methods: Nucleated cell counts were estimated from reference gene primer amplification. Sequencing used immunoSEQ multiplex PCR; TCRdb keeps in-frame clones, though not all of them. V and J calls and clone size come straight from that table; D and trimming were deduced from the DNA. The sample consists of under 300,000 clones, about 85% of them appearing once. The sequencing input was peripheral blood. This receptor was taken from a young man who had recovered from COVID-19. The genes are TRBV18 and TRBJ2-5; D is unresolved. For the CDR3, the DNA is TGTGCCAGCTCACCCCAGCGAGAGCAAGAGACCCAGTACTTC. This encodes CASSPQREQETQYF.